This TCR beta chain originates from a study of cytomegalovirus exposure and HLA in healthy donors. Sequenced by immunoSEQ multiplex PCR; TCRdb stores in-frame clones only, minus some. The data hold 90,000 to 150,000 clones, with 85% to 90% observed a single time. This clone was counted between two and nine times. CDR3 size: 13 residues. Germline CDR1 SGHDT, CDR2 YYEEEE. Trimming removed 3 bases from V and 10 bases from J; junction bases left unmatched: 9. This clonotype was sampled from a woman aged 25 to 39 in good health and CMV-seronegative. Sequenced: PBMCs. V is TRBV5-6 and J is TRBJ2-5; 7 bases agree with TRBD1. This CDR3 reads CASSYKDRAGQYF. The CDR3 nucleotides read TGTGCCAGCAGCTACAAAGACAGGGCGGGCCAGTACTTC.